What follows are 23 T cell receptor beta chains derived from one specimen sequenced in a study of T cells in Graves' hyperthyroidism and ophthalmopathy (dated by TCRdb to 2018 to 2020). Preparation of the library involved multiplex PCR. Instrument on record: Illumina HiSeq 2000. Amplification of TCR beta CDR3 regions was carried out from RNA transcripts. The TCR CDR3 was subjected to a first round of RT-PCR using the HTBI primer set and the Qiagen OneStep RT-PCR kit. TCRdb reprocessing: public reads trimmed at Q25 with fastp, clones called with MiXCR, in-frame beta chains kept. Rows with one shared CDR3 protein collapse into an entry with the most common genes and DNA. The table for this sample lists roughly 530,000 distinct CDR3 sequences; more than 15% of them were counted only once. 17% of the sample lies in the top ten. Sequences were obtained from blood. Receptor source: a woman under 30 with Graves' ophthalmopathy.

This clonotype was seen ten or more times. V and J are TRBV27 and TRBJ2-1, with 7 bases lining up with TRBD1. Germline V lookup: CDR1 MNHEY, CDR2 SMNVEV (reference sequence). V trimming: 0 bases; J trimming: 3 bases; junction bases outside the gene matches: 5. The CDR3 length is 16 residues. The DNA for the CDR3 is TGTGCCAGCAGTTTATCCGGACAGGTCTTCTACAATGAGCAGTTCTTC. Encoded protein: CASSLSGQVFYNEQFF.

The V and J genes are TRBV28 and TRBJ1-6; the match to TRBD1 covers 9 bases. The V segment lost 6 bases and the J segment 3 bases; nucleotides outside the gene matches: 6. CDR1 MDHEN and CDR2 SYDVKM come from the germline V gene. The CDR3 is 16 amino acids. Here the CDR3 DNA reads TGTGCCAGCAGAACCGGGACAGGGAACTATAATTCACCCCTCCACTTT. This codes for CASRTGTGNYNSPLHF.

The rearrangement links TRBV10-1 to TRBJ1-6; TRBD1 is a possible D gene (6 bases). Germline V lookup: CDR1 WNHNN, CDR2 SYGVQD (reference sequence). The CDR3 contains 16 residues. Trimming cost V 8 bases and J 0 bases, with 14 bases left between them. The CDR3 is CASGLTGSSYNSPLHF. For the CDR3, the DNA is TGCGCCAGCGGATTGACAGGAAGCTCCTATAATTCACCCCTCCACTTT.

Note on this clonotype: A read error may be the cause here, since a much bigger clone is one base away. V gene TRBV2 combines with J gene TRBJ2-7, with 7 bases identical to TRBD1. The CDR3 totals 12 residues. Germline-derived CDR1 and CDR2 are SNHLY and FYNNEI. The CDR3 here is CASSSTGVEQCF. DNA for the CDR3: TGTGCCAGCAGTTCTACAGGGGTCGAGCAGTGCTTC.

This clonotype was recorded many times. The chain employs TRBV18 and TRBJ2-1; 9 nucleotides match TRBD2. Per germline, CDR1 KGHSH and CDR2 LQKENI. V lost 3 bases and J lost 7; bases outside the gene matches: 7. This CDR3 has 15 amino acids. The CDR3 spells CASSPTSGVGNEQFF. The CDR3 bases are TGTGCCAGCTCACCGACTAGCGGAGTAGGTAATGAGCAGTTCTTC.

Ten or more counts support this clonotype. V is TRBV6-1 and J is TRBJ2-1; D may correspond to TRBD1 or TRBD2 (5 bases each). This CDR3 comprises 14 residues. Germline CDR1 is MNHNS and CDR2 is SASEGT. Trimming stripped 8 bases from V and 7 bases from J, with 18 bases between. The CDR3 loop is CASAPRGRVNEQFF. The CDR3 coding sequence is TGTGCCAGCGCCCCGAGGGGCAGGGTAAATGAGCAGTTCTTC.

This clonotype has only one observation. This chain connects TRBV27 to TRBJ2-1; 11 nucleotides align to TRBD2. Germline V gives CDR1 MNHEY, CDR2 SMNVEV (reference sequence). The CDR3 runs 17 residues. The V gene end was trimmed by 2 bases and the J gene end by 2 bases; junction bases not matched to a gene: 5. The CDR3 bases are TGTGCCAGCAGTTTAGGGGCGGGACTAGCGGCCTACAATGAGCAGTTCTTC. It translates to CASSLGAGLAAYNEQFF.

This clonotype was counted at least ten times. This sequence joins TRBV7-6 and TRBJ2-1; D is perhaps TRBD1 (6 bases). The CDR3 is 15 amino acids. The V end was cut by 7 bases, the J end by 10 bases, with 23 bases between. Germline V gives CDR1 SGHVS, CDR2 FNYEAQ. The CDR3 reads CASTSGDRNYREQFF. The CDR3 coding sequence is TGTGCCAGCACCTCAGGGGACCGGAATTACAGGGAGCAGTTCTTC.

Worth noting for this clonotype: Without the conserved terminal phenylalanine or tryptophan, this CDR3 likely stems from a read error. The chain recombines TRBV7-6 with TRBJ2-1; 9 nucleotides line up with TRBD1. V lost 4 bases and J lost 7; bases outside the gene matches: 8. The CDR3 is made up of 15 amino acids. Germline-derived CDR1 and CDR2 are SGHVS and FNYEAQ. The CDR3: CASSWGGQGGNEQFS. The CDR3 DNA is TGTGCCAGCAGCTGGGGGGGACAGGGCGGTAATGAGCAGTTCTCC.

This clonotype was found many times. The chain combines TRBV28 with TRBJ2-7, with TRBD2 matching over 14 bases. Germline trimming cut 5 bases from V and 3 bases from J; bases unmatched to any gene: 6. CDR1 and CDR2 from the germline V gene are MDHEN and SYDVKM. CDR3 size: 16 residues. CDR3 DNA: TGTGCCAGCAGTGGGTTCGGGACTAGCGGGAGCTACGAGCAGTACTTC. Protein sequence: CASSGFGTSGSYEQYF.

This clonotype occurred a few times. The J gene is TRBJ1-1, the V gene TRBV5-4, with TRBD1 as a possible D gene (5 bases). The germline V gene encodes CDR1 SGHNT and CDR2 YYREEE (reference sequence). The V and J ends lost 4 bases and 6 bases respectively, with 16 bases between them. The CDR3 consists of 14 residues. The CDR3 nucleotides are TGTGCCAGCAGCGGGGACCCGGGCATGGCTGAAGCTTTCTTT. Residues: CASSGDPGMAEAFF. Drawing the rest from reference TRBV5-4 and TRBJ1-1, the complete variable domain is ETGVTQSPTHLIKTRGQQVTLRCSSQSGHNTVSWYQQALGQGPQFIFQYYREEENGRGNFPPRFSGLQFPNYSSELNVNALELDDSALYLCASSGDPGMAEAFFGQGTRLTVV.

In this sample, this clonotype turned up a few times. The genes are TRBV30 and TRBJ2-5; 15 positions agree with TRBD2. The CDR3 contains 19 residues. The germline V gene has CDR1 GTSNPN and CDR2 SVGIG (reference sequence). V was pared by 2 bases and J by 3 bases, with 13 bases of the junction left unmatched. The CDR3 DNA reads TGTGCCTGGAGTATATGGAGGACTAGCGGGGGGGCAGCGAAAGAGACCCAGTACTTC. Encoded protein: CAWSIWRTSGGAAKETQYF.

This clonotype has only a few counts. The chain combines TRBV3-1 with TRBJ2-1; 8 bases fit TRBD2. The length of the CDR3 is 17 residues. Germline V lookup: CDR1 LGHDT, CDR2 YNNKEL (reference sequence). The trim removed 0 bases at V and 9 bases at J, leaving 13 bases unmatched. The CDR3 loop is CASSQDITGGRSFEQFF. As DNA, the CDR3 is TGTGCCAGCAGCCAAGATATCACGGGGGGGCGTAGCTTTGAGCAGTTCTTC.

The CDR3 coding sequence is TGCAGTGCTAGAGTACAACTCAGCTCCTATAATTCACCCCTCCACTTT. Amino acid sequence: CSARVQLSSYNSPLHF. The genes are TRBV20-1 and TRBJ1-6; D unresolved. Germline CDR1 is DFQATT and CDR2 is SNEGSKA (reference sequence). V lost 1 base and J 0 bases, leaving 10 bases between the germline ends. The CDR3 has 16 residues.

A few counts support this clonotype. This sequence joins TRBV7-9 and TRBJ1-3; D is perhaps TRBD1 (5 bases). The V end lost 1 base, the J end lost 8 bases, and 12 bases lay between the germline ends. The CDR3 is 14 amino acids. Germline V CDR1 and CDR2: SEHNR, FQNEAQ (reference sequence). The chain's CDR3 is CASSLDPGWDTIYF. Here the CDR3 DNA reads TGTGCCAGCAGCTTAGATCCAGGGTGGGACACCATATATTTT.

V usage is TRBV20-1 and J usage is TRBJ2-1, with TRBD2 identical over 8 bases. CDR1 is DFQATT and CDR2 is SNEGSKA in the germline V gene (reference sequence). V was pared by 6 bases and J by 1 base, with 14 bases of the junction left unmatched. The CDR3 consists of 17 residues. The CDR3 DNA follows: TGCAGTGCCGAAGGCCTAGCGGGCTCCTGGTCCTACAATGAGCAGTTCTTC. Its protein is CSAEGLAGSWSYNEQFF.

In its sample, this clonotype was seen many times. The V gene is TRBV6-1, the J gene TRBJ2-4; 10 bases are shared with TRBD2. The germline V gene encodes CDR1 MNHNS and CDR2 SASEGT. Trimming removed 7 bases from V and 6 bases from J; junction bases left unmatched: 6. This CDR3 region has 14 residues. In DNA form, the CDR3 reads TGTGCCAGCACCCAAGCGGGAGGGGGAAACATTCAGTACTTC. It is translated as CASTQAGGGNIQYF.

This clonotype was seen a few times. The J gene is TRBJ1-5, the V gene TRBV24-1; no definite D call. The germline CDR1 and CDR2 sequences are KGHDR and SFDVKD. The CDR3 covers 12 residues. Trimming took off 3 bases at V and 16 bases at J, with 15 bases between the two ends. The CDR3 loop reads CATSDAAAGFHF. As DNA, the CDR3 is TGTGCCACCAGTGATGCCGCGGCGGGGTTCCATTTT.

To note about this clonotype: Because it lacks the conserved phenylalanine or tryptophan at the end, this CDR3 is likely a read error. J is TRBJ2-7 and V is TRBV9; D is undetermined. Trimming stripped 4 bases from V and 0 bases from J, with 11 bases between. Per the germline V gene, CDR1 is SGDLS and CDR2 is YYNGEE. This CDR3 region has 14 residues. The CDR3 coding sequence is TGTGCCAGCAGCCTCCGGACCAGCTCCTACGAGCAGTACCTC. This sequence encodes CASSLRTSSYEQYL.

This rearrangement joins TRBV5-1 to TRBJ1-6; 8 positions match TRBD1. The CDR3 is 15 amino acids. Germline V gene data show CDR1 as SGHRS and CDR2 as YFSETQ. The ends lost 0 bases at V and 10 bases at J; junction bases unmatched: 6. The CDR3 DNA reads as TGCGCCAGCAGCTTGGCGGGACAGGTCCGATCACCCCTCCACTTT. Residues: CASSLAGQVRSPLHF. Full variable domain (rest looked up from reference TRBV5-1 and TRBJ1-6): KAGVTQTPRYLIKTRGQQVTLSCSPISGHRSVSWYQQTPGQGLQFLFEYFSETQRNKGNFPGRFSGRQFSNSRSEMNVSTLELGDSALYLCASSLAGQVRSPLHFGNGTRLTVT.

This clonotype was recorded at least ten times. The chain uses TRBV7-9 and TRBJ2-2; 9 bases are a match to TRBD1. CDR1 and CDR2 (germline): SEHNR, FQNEAQ (reference sequence). This CDR3 comprises 16 residues. The ends lost 6 bases at V and 4 bases at J; junction bases unmatched: 9. CDR3 sequence (DNA): TGTGCCAGCAGACCCCGTGGGACAGGGTTCACCGGGGAGCTGTTTTTT. Encoded protein: CASRPRGTGFTGELFF.

The sample holds a few counts of this clonotype. V gene TRBV6-5 combines with J gene TRBJ1-1; D call uncertain. Trimming cost V 0 bases and J 0 bases, with 8 bases left between them. Germline assignment: CDR1 MNHEY and CDR2 SVGAGI. The CDR3 runs 15 residues. The CDR3 bases are TGTGCCAGCAGTTACTCGAGGGTTATGAACACTGAAGCTTTCTTT. This translates into CASSYSRVMNTEAFF.

This clonotype appeared a few times. The rearrangement uses TRBV30 and TRBJ2-2; 9 bases map to TRBD1. After removal of 0 bases from V and 3 bases from J, the junction contained 14 bases not matched to a gene. Germline CDR1 GTSNPN, CDR2 SVGIG (reference sequence). CDR3 length: 19 amino acids. The DNA for the CDR3 is TGTGCCTGGAGTGTAGGTGGGGACAGGGAGATACCTTACACCGGGGAGCTGTTTTTT. It codes for CAWSVGGDREIPYTGELFF. The complete variable domain, with remaining parts taken from reference TRBV30 and TRBJ2-2, reads SQTIHQWPATLVQPVGSPLSLECTVEGTSNPNLYWYRQAAGRGLQLLFYSVGIGQISSEVPQNLSASRPQDRQFILSSKKLLLSDSGFYLCAWSVGGDREIPYTGELFFGEGSRLTVL.